A single sample gave rise to the 17 T cell receptor beta chains below, sequenced in a study of T cells expressing NK-cell markers (TCRdb year 2020). The library was built by means of 5' RACE. This sample was sequenced with an Illumina HiSeq 2000. The reads, reprocessed by TCRdb, yield one row per CDR3 protein sequence and no DNA. The sample table includes around 550,000 distinct CDR3 sequences. The top ten clones comprise 3.5% to 4.5% of the sample. Sequenced: blood T cells: a sorted CD56 or NKG2C T cell subset, CD4+ or CD8+ T cells, or bulk PBMC T cells (not recorded which). These receptors all stem from a man younger than 35 in good health. Donor details come from another sample of the same person, matched by shared clones.

This chain links TRBV5-1 with TRBJ2-2. The CDR3 sequence is 12 residues long. Germline CDR1 reads SGHRS; CDR2 reads YFSETQ. The CDR3 sequence is CASSPQSGELFF.

The genes are TRBV6-5 and TRBJ2-7; TCRdb designates TRBD2, a call that cannot be tested without DNA. The CDR3 loop spans 15 amino acids. CDR1 MNHEY and CDR2 SVGAGI come from the germline V gene. CDR3 residues: CASSTLGGVPYEQYF.

This chain joins TRBV12-3 or TRBV12-4 and TRBJ1-2; the TCRdb D gene call, TRBD1, has no DNA to confirm it. This CDR3 region has 14 residues. The CDR3 loop reads CASSPRGTDYGYTF.

The chain joins TRBV7-2 to TRBJ2-5; the TCRdb call, TRBD1, lacks DNA for checking. This CDR3 has 14 residues. The V gene's germline CDR1 is SGHTA and CDR2 FQGNSA. This CDR3 is CASSLDQGFETQYF.

J is TRBJ2-1 and V is TRBV20-1; TCRdb returns TRBD2, unconfirmable since there is no DNA. Looked up from germline, CDR1 is DFQATT and CDR2 is SNEGSKA (reference sequence). This CDR3 region has 16 residues. This chain's CDR3 is CSARILGGRADNEQFF.

CDR3: CASSEGRGVYGYTF. This rearrangement joins TRBV18 to TRBJ1-2; TCRdb proposes TRBD1, but this gene call is untestable without DNA. Germline-derived CDR1 and CDR2 are KGHSH and LQKENI. The CDR3 sequence is 14 residues long.

This rearrangement joins TRBV10-3 to TRBJ2-3. The length of the CDR3 is 11 residues. The V gene's germline CDR1 is ENHRY and CDR2 SYGVKD. This CDR3 reads CAISKDNTQYF.

The CDR3 protein is CASRTWQGNYNEQFF. The rearrangement uses TRBV28 and TRBJ2-1; TCRdb proposes TRBD1, but this gene call is untestable without DNA. In germline, CDR1 is MDHEN, CDR2 SYDVKM. The CDR3 spans 15 residues.

The V gene is TRBV6-1, the J gene TRBJ2-5; checking the TCRdb D call of TRBD1 is not possible without DNA. The CDR3 is 15 residues long. The germline V gene encodes CDR1 MNHNS and CDR2 SASEGT. The CDR3 protein is CASRNRGPYQETQYF.

This chain connects TRBV5-1 to TRBJ2-3; TCRdb's assignment of TRBD1 cannot be checked, as there is no DNA. Germline V lookup: CDR1 SGHRS, CDR2 YFSETQ. This CDR3 region has 14 residues. CDR3 sequence reads: CASSGDRSTDTQYF. Drawing the rest from reference TRBV5-1 and TRBJ2-3, the complete variable domain is KAGVTQTPRYLIKTRGQQVTLSCSPISGHRSVSWYQQTPGQGLQFLFEYFSETQRNKGNFPGRFSGRQFSNSRSEMNVSTLELGDSALYLCASSGDRSTDTQYFGPGTRLTVL.

V is TRBV4-2 and J is TRBJ1-5; the TCRdb D gene call, TRBD1, has no DNA to confirm it. Germline V gives CDR1 LGHNA, CDR2 YNFKEQ. This CDR3 has 17 amino acids. This CDR3 reads CASSQPSGTGSNQPQHF.

This chain joins TRBV5-1 and TRBJ2-2; there is no DNA to check the TCRdb D call of TRBD2. The germline CDR1 and CDR2 sequences are SGHRS and YFSETQ. CDR3 length equals 19 residues. The CDR3 here is CASSLTSSGRIANTGELFF.

The CDR3 region is CASTRLADSSYNEQFF. The chain is built from TRBV6-1 and TRBJ2-1; TCRdb outputs TRBD2, but without DNA this stays unchecked. There are 16 residues in the CDR3. CDR1 MNHNS and CDR2 SASEGT come from the germline V gene.

The chain joins TRBV6-2 or TRBV6-3 to TRBJ1-5. This CDR3 is 13 amino acids long. The germline CDR1 and CDR2 sequences are MNHEY and SVGEGT. The chain's CDR3 is CASGNSHNQPQHF.

CDR3 protein: CASSFVSGSIANTEAFF. The chain links TRBV7-8 to TRBJ1-1; checking the TCRdb D call of TRBD1 is not possible without DNA. Per the germline V gene, CDR1 is SGHVS and CDR2 is FQNEAQ. The CDR3 runs to 17 residues.

The V and J genes are TRBV4-1 and TRBJ2-1; lacking DNA, the TRBD2 call made by TCRdb goes unchecked. CDR3 length: 15 residues. The germline gives CDR1 MGHRA, CDR2 YSYEKL. CDR3 loop: CASSQDTGGYNEQFF.

V and J are TRBV18 and TRBJ2-1; TCRdb selects TRBD1, and the lack of DNA leaves this call unchecked. The CDR3 extends over 18 amino acids. In germline, CDR1 is KGHSH, CDR2 LQKENI. CDR3 in amino acids: CASSPAGGAAGAYNEQFF.